The T cell receptor beta chain described here comes from a study of blood T cell repertoires in COVID-19. Whole-study context: From the United States, Italy and Spain came samples of acute and convalescent COVID-19. The analysed material was cDNA or gDNA that came from T cells, B-cell-depleted T cells, or PBMCs.

In the source study's methods: Estimation of nucleated cell counts was performed using reference gene primer amplification. Assay used: immunoSEQ multiplex PCR; TCRdb lists only in-frame clones, some missing. The V and J calls and the clone size are those of that table, but D and trimming were determined from the DNA. The data hold 100,000 to 150,000 clones, with about 91% observed a single time. On this clone itself: Additional DNA sequences in this sample encode the identical CDR3.

Trimming removed 2 bases from V and 4 bases from J, with 5 bases in between. The CDR3 is made up of 12 amino acids. CDR1 is LNHDA and CDR2 is SQIVND in the germline V gene (reference sequence). The V gene is TRBV19, the J gene TRBJ1-2; no reliable D call. The sample consisted of peripheral blood. The clonotype originates from a man between 45 and 60 years old with acute or convalescent COVID-19. The DNA of the CDR3 is TGTGCCAGTAGTATACGGTCCTATGGCTACACCTTC. Translated: CASSIRSYGYTF.